These 6 T cell receptor beta chains were sequenced from one sample in a study of T cell responses to AZD1222 COVID-19 vaccine. Assay: immunoSEQ multiplex PCR; the TCRdb copy retains only in-frame clones and omits some. This sample has more than 100,000 clones, with 88% found just once. Source: peripheral blood, taken on day 0 of AZD1222 vaccination. These receptors originate from an adult in good health.

The chain couples TRBV5-1 to TRBJ2-7; 7 bases are a match to TRBD1. The V gene end was trimmed by 2 bases and the J gene end by 3 bases; junction bases not matched to a gene: 2. This CDR3 contains 13 residues. CDR1 is SGHRS, CDR2 YFSETQ, per germline. The CDR3 sequence: CASSLGQVYEQYF. The CDR3 DNA sequence: TGCGCCAGCAGCTTAGGACAGGTCTACGAGCAGTACTTC.

This clone is a singleton in its sample. J is TRBJ1-4 and V is TRBV19; TRBD1 matches at 8 bases. CDR1 is LNHDA and CDR2 is SQIVND in the germline V gene (reference sequence). CDR3 size: 14 residues. Trimming at V came to 6 bases and at J to 7 bases, leaving 7 bases not matched to a gene. The CDR3 DNA reads TGTGCCAGTAGAGACCAGGGGGCCGGTGAAAAACTGTTTTTT. As protein: CASRDQGAGEKLFF.

V and J are TRBV19 and TRBJ1-5; 7 bases are shared with TRBD1. The germline V gene encodes CDR1 LNHDA and CDR2 SQIVND (reference sequence). The V and J ends lost 6 bases and 5 bases, in that order; junction bases with no gene match: 10. This CDR3 has 15 amino acids. The CDR3 region has the DNA TGTGCCAGTAGGGATGGACAGGCGCAACATCAGCCCCAGCATTTT. This translates into CASRDGQAQHQPQHF.

This rearrangement joins TRBV3-1 (or the pseudogene TRBV3-2) to TRBJ1-3; TRBD1 agrees at 7 bases. Trimming at V came to 4 bases and at J to 8 bases, leaving 8 bases not matched to a gene. CDR1 and CDR2 (germline): LGHDT, YNNKEL (reference sequence). The CDR3 sequence is 14 residues long. CDR3 residues: CASSRGQASDTIYF. CDR3 in DNA: TGTGCCAGCAGCCGAGGACAGGCGTCAGACACCATATATTTT.

The rearrangement joins TRBV28 to TRBJ1-5, with TRBD1 matching 7 bases. With V trimmed by 6 bases and J by 4 bases, 6 bases remained unmatched. Per the germline V gene, CDR1 is MDHEN and CDR2 is SYDVKM. The CDR3 is made up of 14 amino acids. The CDR3 DNA reads TGTGCCAGCAGGCCGGGACAGAGTAATCAGCCCCAGCATTTT. It encodes CASRPGQSNQPQHF.

This clone was counted once. The chain carries TRBV11-2 and TRBJ2-7, with no clear D. Germline V gene lookup returns CDR1 SGHAT and CDR2 FQNNGV. Trimming took 4 bases from V and 0 from J, leaving 10 bases between them. CDR3 length: 14 residues. CDR3 DNA sequence: TGTGCCAGCAGCTCAAGAATGAGCTCCTACGAGCAGTACTTC. It yields the protein CASSSRMSSYEQYF.